This T cell receptor beta chain was captured by sequencing in a study of cytomegalovirus exposure and HLA in healthy donors. It was with 60 Vbeta and 13 Jbeta primers that the PCR ran. Assay: immunoSEQ multiplex PCR; the TCRdb copy retains only in-frame clones and omits some. In the table there are roughly 140,000 clones, roughly 80% of which are singletons. The CDR3 has 12 residues. Germline V CDR1 and CDR2: MNHEY, SVGAGI. With regard to this clone: The antigen is unknown. One junction end does not reproduce the germline sequence, and a read error may be involved.

Study findings and constraints: Across HLA loci, a later analysis found differing TCR association rates, with DRB1 most and HLA-C fewest. Many donors shared some public TCRs, even though most TCR sequences were rare.

J is TRBJ2-7 and V is TRBV6-5; possible D gene TRBD1, 6 bases. This TCR derives from a boy younger than 10 in good health and CMV-seronegative. Sequenced input: PBMCs. CDR3 sequence: CAGRGGQGEQYF. In DNA, the CDR3 is TGTGCCGGCAGGGGCGGGCAGGGGGAGCAGTACTTC.